This TCR beta chain was captured by sequencing in a study of T cell clones after liver transplantation. Study details: Post-transplant blood was tracked for graft-donor-reactive T cell clones identified in a pre-transplant mixed lymphocyte reaction.

Assay used: immunoSEQ multiplex PCR; TCRdb lists only in-frame clones, some missing. The sample shows roughly 100,000 clones, about 86% of them seen only once. Sorting of unstimulated PBMCs yielded separate CD3+CD4+ and CD3+CD8+ fractions. Germline loops: CDR1 SGDLS, CDR2 YYNGEE. CDR3 size: 14 residues. Trimming removed 0 bases at V and 5 bases at J, with 11 bases between. With regard to this clone: The antigen is undetermined.

Study-wide findings and caveats: Low donor cell numbers restricted donor-reactive repertoire measurement in two subjects. Post-transplant time points were not standardized, so conclusions are preliminary.

The V call is TRBV9, the J call TRBJ2-5; D is unclear. The sample consisted of CD4+ T cells from blood, taken about 50 months after liver transplant. The clonotype originates from a human patient who received a liver transplant. The graft donor may have given rise to some T cells. The CDR3 loop reads CASSVDPRPETQYF. The CDR3 coding sequence is TGTGCCAGCAGCGTAGACCCCCGGCCGGAGACCCAGTACTTC.